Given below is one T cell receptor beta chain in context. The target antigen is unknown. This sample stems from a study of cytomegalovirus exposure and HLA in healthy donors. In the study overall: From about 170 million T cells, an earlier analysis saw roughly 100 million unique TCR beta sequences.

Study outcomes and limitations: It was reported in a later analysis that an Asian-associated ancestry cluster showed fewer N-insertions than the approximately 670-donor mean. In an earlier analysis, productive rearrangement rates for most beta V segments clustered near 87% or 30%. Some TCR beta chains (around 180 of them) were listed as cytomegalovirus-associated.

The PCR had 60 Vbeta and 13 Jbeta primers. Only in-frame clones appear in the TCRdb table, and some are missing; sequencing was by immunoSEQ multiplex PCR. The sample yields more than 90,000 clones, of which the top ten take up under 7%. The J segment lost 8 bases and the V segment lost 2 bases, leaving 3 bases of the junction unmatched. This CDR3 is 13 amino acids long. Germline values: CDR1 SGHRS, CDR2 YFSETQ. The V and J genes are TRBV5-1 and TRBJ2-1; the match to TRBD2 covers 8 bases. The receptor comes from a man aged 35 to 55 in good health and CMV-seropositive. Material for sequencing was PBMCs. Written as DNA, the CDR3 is TGCGCCAGCAGCTTAAGCGGGAGCCATGAGCAGTTCTTC. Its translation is CASSLSGSHEQFF.